This T cell receptor (beta chain) was recorded in a study of T cell responses to AZD1222 COVID-19 vaccine. Here immunoSEQ multiplex PCR was the method, and the copy in TCRdb shows in-frame clones only, minus some. There are approximately 80,000 clones in the sample; 80% to 90% occur only once, and 31% lies in the top ten. The input for sequencing was peripheral blood, taken on day 0 of AZD1222 vaccination. This receptor was taken from an adult in good health.

CDR3 bases: TGTGCCAGCAGCCCCCAAGCGGGAGCCCAGTTCTTC. This sequence encodes CASSPQAGAQFF. V and J are TRBV7-8 and TRBJ2-1, with TRBD2 matching over 8 bases. J was trimmed by 13 bases and V by 5 bases; bases with no gene match: 7. This CDR3 contains 12 residues. CDR1 SGHVS and CDR2 FQNEAQ come from the germline V gene.